One and the same sample provided the 11 T cell receptor beta chains below, sequenced in a study of T cell responses to AZD1222 COVID-19 vaccine. The protocol was immunoSEQ multiplex PCR, while the TCRdb copy is restricted to in-frame clones and leaves out a portion. The repertoire includes roughly 140,000 clones, approximately 90% of them detected once, and roughly 3.1% sits in the top ten. The sample in question was peripheral blood, obtained on day 0 of AZD1222 vaccination. These receptors originate from an adult in good health.

The rearrangement joins TRBV5-1 to TRBJ1-5; TRBD1 agrees at 7 bases. The V and J ends lost 7 bases and 3 bases, in that order; junction bases with no gene match: 13. The CDR3 spans 16 residues. The germline V gene encodes CDR1 SGHRS and CDR2 YFSETQ. The CDR3 loop is CASLRGRTGLNQPQHF. CDR3 DNA sequence: TGCGCCAGCCTAAGGGGGCGGACAGGCCTCAATCAGCCCCAGCATTTT.

The chain combines TRBV30 with TRBJ1-1; D gene ambiguous. The germline V gene has CDR1 GTSNPN and CDR2 SVGIG (reference sequence). V was trimmed by 5 bases and J by 3 bases, leaving 7 bases between them. The CDR3 consists of 11 residues. This chain's CDR3 is CAWLLYTEAFF. CDR3 DNA sequence: TGTGCCTGGCTGTTGTACACTGAAGCTTTCTTT.

The gene calls are TRBV5-1 and TRBJ1-2; tentative D call: TRBD1 (5 bases). CDR1 SGHRS and CDR2 YFSETQ come from the germline V gene. CDR3 length equals 14 residues. Trimming shortened V by 3 bases and J by 8 bases, and 17 bases separated the two germline ends. DNA for the CDR3: TGCGCCAGCAGCTCGATCGGCGGAGGGACCGGCTACACCTTC. This translates into CASSSIGGGTGYTF.

This rearrangement joins TRBV7-2 to TRBJ2-1; 13 nucleotides match TRBD2. Germline CDR1 is SGHTA and CDR2 is FQGNSA. CDR3 length: 18 residues. V gave up 2 bases and J gave up 0 bases; unmatched junction bases: 4. The CDR3, as DNA: TGTGCCAGCAGCTTACGGACTAGCGGGGGTACCTCCTACAATGAGCAGTTCTTC. This sequence encodes CASSLRTSGGTSYNEQFF.

The chain couples TRBV5-1 to TRBJ1-2, with a tentative D call TRBD1 (6 bases). V was clipped by 0 bases and J by 4 bases, with 10 bases between them. The CDR3 consists of 14 residues. Germline V lookup: CDR1 SGHRS, CDR2 YFSETQ. Written as DNA, the CDR3 is TGCGCCAGCAGCTTGGGACAGGTGACCTATGGCTACACCTTC. Its translation is CASSLGQVTYGYTF.

This chain uses TRBV5-8 with TRBJ1-1, with 10 bases aligning to TRBD1. CDR3 size: 17 residues. Trimming took 0 bases from V and 3 from J; bases not matched to a gene: 8. Germline-derived CDR1 and CDR2 are SGHTS and YDEGEE. CDR3 nucleotides: TGTGCCAGCAGCTTGGCCACCGGGACAGGGGTGGACACTGAAGCTTTCTTT. It codes for CASSLATGTGVDTEAFF.

This chain uses TRBV3-1 (or the pseudogene TRBV3-2) with TRBJ2-7; 7 nucleotides agree with TRBD2. V was pared by 2 bases and J by 0 bases, with 16 bases of the junction left unmatched. This CDR3 is 19 amino acids long. Germline values: CDR1 LGHDT, CDR2 YNNKEL (reference sequence). This CDR3 reads CASSQPPESGAPSSYEQYF. CDR3 DNA: TGTGCCAGCAGCCAACCCCCCGAAAGCGGGGCCCCGAGCTCCTACGAGCAGTACTTC.

The chain recombines TRBV11-2 with TRBJ2-7, with 8 positions matching TRBD2. The V gene's germline CDR1 is SGHAT and CDR2 FQNNGV. Trimming cost V 4 bases and J 2 bases; bases outside gene matches: 7. This CDR3 is 15 amino acids long. The CDR3 reads CASSYRGLGAYEQYF. CDR3 nucleotide sequence: TGTGCCAGCAGCTATAGGGGACTAGGGGCCTACGAGCAGTACTTC.

The V and J genes are TRBV30 and TRBJ2-1; 9 nucleotides align to TRBD2. J lost 5 bases, V lost 2 bases, and 28 bases had no gene match. Germline CDR1 is GTSNPN and CDR2 is SVGIG (reference sequence). There are 22 residues in the CDR3. CDR3 residues: CAWSLDAWARRPWASGDNEQFF. For the CDR3, the DNA is TGTGCCTGGAGTCTCGACGCTTGGGCCAGACGGCCCTGGGCTAGCGGGGACAATGAGCAGTTCTTC.

This chain links TRBV2 with TRBJ2-7; TRBD1 is a possible D gene (5 bases). V was clipped by 5 bases and J by 5 bases, with 16 bases between them. The CDR3 spans 14 residues. In germline, CDR1 is SNHLY, CDR2 FYNNEI. The CDR3 sequence: CASSFSASGNEQYF. CDR3 coding DNA: TGTGCCAGCAGTTTCTCGGCGTCAGGGAACGAGCAGTACTTC.

The gene calls are TRBV18 and TRBJ1-2, with 9 bases that match TRBD1. Unmatched junction bases numbered 14, after V lost 3 bases and J lost 6 bases. This CDR3 contains 17 residues. The germline V gene encodes CDR1 KGHSH and CDR2 LQKENI. This chain's CDR3 is CASSPGQGSIQDHGYTF. The CDR3, as DNA: TGTGCCAGCTCACCGGGACAGGGTTCCATCCAAGACCATGGCTACACCTTC.